This entry features one TCR beta chain sequence. Its specificity is not known. This sample was included in a study of CD8+ T cells in alopecia areata. Study conclusions and caveats: The study also sequences resident alphabeta T cells of normal skin in scalp samples. Lesional scalp exceeded normal scalp in clonality, especially in alopecia totalis/universalis.

Germline-derived CDR1 and CDR2 are MNHNS and SASEGT. Trimming at V came to 5 bases and at J to 5 bases, leaving 6 bases not matched to a gene. The CDR3 totals 14 residues. Once RNA had been extracted, it was reverse transcribed into cDNA to act as the sequencing template. Repertoires were generated with immunoSEQ multiplex PCR, while TCRdb's copy carries only in-frame clones and drops some. The sample lists around 190,000 clones; 45% to 70% were seen once. The receptor was derived from a human donor in good health. The material sequenced was CD8+ T cells sorted from blood. The gene calls are TRBV6-1 and TRBJ2-5, with TRBD1 matching over 9 bases. CDR3 DNA sequence: TGTGCCAGCAGTAAACAGGGGGCTCTCGAGACCCAGTACTTC. This encodes CASSKQGALETQYF.